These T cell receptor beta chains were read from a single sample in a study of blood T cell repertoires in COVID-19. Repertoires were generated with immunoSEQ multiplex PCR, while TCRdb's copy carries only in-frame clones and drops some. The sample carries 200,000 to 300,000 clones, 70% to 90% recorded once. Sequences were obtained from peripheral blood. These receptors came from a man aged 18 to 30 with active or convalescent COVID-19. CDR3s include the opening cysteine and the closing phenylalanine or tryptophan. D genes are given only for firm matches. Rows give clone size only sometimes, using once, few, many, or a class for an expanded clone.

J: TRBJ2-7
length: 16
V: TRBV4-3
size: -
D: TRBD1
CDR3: CASSQDWAGGSYEQYF
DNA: TGCGCCAGCAGCCAAGATTGGGCAGGGGGTTCCTACGAGCAGTACTTC

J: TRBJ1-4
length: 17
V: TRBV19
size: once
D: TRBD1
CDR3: CASSIVGRGLGNEKLFF
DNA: TGTGCCAGTAGTATCGTCGGCAGGGGGCTCGGTAATGAAAAACTGTTTTTT

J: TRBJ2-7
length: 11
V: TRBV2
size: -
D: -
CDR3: CASSFRAAQYF
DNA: TGTGCCAGCAGTTTCAGAGCGGCGCAGTACTTC

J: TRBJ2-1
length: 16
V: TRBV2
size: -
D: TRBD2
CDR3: CASSELLAGGVGEQFF
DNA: TGTGCCAGCAGTGAGTTACTAGCGGGGGGAGTAGGTGAGCAGTTCTTC

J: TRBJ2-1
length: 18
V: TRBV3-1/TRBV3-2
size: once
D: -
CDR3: CASSQDRIGGGSYNEQFF
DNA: TGTGCCAGCAGCCAAGACCGAATAGGGGGGGGCTCCTACAATGAGCAGTTCTTC

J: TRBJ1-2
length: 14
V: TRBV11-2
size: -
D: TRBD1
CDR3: CASSFRDRAYGYTF
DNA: TGTGCCAGCAGCTTCCGAGACAGGGCCTATGGCTACACCTTC

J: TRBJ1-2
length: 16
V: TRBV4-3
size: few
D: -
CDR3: CASSQDYPTAFYGYTF
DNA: TGCGCCAGCAGCCAAGATTATCCCACAGCCTTCTATGGCTACACCTTC

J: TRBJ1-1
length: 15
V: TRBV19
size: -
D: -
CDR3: CASSPGGGPRTEAFF
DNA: TGTGCCAGTAGTCCCGGTGGAGGGCCGAGGACTGAAGCTTTCTTT

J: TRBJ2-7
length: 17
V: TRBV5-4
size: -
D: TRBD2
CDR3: CASSQTSGTSAVYEQYF
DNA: TGTGCCAGCAGTCAAACTTCCGGGACTAGCGCTGTATACGAGCAGTACTTC

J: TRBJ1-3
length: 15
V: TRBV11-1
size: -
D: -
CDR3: CASSFSPVSGNTIYF
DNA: TGTGCCAGCAGCTTTTCTCCGGTCTCTGGAAACACCATATATTTT

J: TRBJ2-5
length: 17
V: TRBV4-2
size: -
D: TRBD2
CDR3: CASSQELRLAGGETQYF
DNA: TGTGCCAGCAGCCAAGAGCTTAGACTAGCGGGAGGCGAGACCCAGTACTTC

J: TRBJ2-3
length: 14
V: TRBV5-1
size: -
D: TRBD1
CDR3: CASSPGQGPDTQYF
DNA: TGCGCCAGCAGCCCGGGACAGGGCCCAGATACGCAGTATTTT

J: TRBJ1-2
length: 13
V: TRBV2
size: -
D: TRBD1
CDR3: CASSTGENYGYTF
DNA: TGTGCCAGCAGTACAGGGGAAAACTATGGCTACACCTTC

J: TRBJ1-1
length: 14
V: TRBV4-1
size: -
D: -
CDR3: CASSQDPGVSEAFF
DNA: TGCGCCAGCAGCCAAGATCCAGGGGTCAGTGAAGCTTTCTTT

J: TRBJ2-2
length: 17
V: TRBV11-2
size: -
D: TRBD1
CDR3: CASSWGQAGLIVGELFF
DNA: TGTGCCAGCAGCTGGGGACAGGCGGGACTGATAGTCGGGGAGCTGTTTTTT

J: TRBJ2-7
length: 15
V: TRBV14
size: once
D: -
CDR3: CASSRDMGPSDEQYF
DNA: TGTGCCAGCAGCCGGGACATGGGACCGTCGGACGAGCAGTACTTC